The entry below describes one TCR beta chain. Its cognate antigen is unknown. Sequencing used immunoSEQ multiplex PCR; TCRdb keeps in-frame clones, though not all of them. Among some 48,000 clones listed, about 73% were seen once. Trimming removed 1 base at V and 2 bases at J, with 8 bases between. The CDR3 has 14 residues. The germline gives CDR1 SEHNR, CDR2 FQNEAQ (reference sequence). Single viable CD3+CD4+CD8-CD45RO+ cells were sorted as the memory CD4+ T cells. These data belong to a study of memory CD4+ T cells and cytomegalovirus serostatus. Study-wide points: Of 150 to 200 reported CMV TCRbeta sequences, 67 were found in memory CD4+ repertoires.

The TCR originated in an adult in good health and CMV-seronegative. The chain is built from TRBV7-9 and TRBJ1-2; the D is unclear. Sequences were obtained from memory CD4+ T cells from blood. CDR3 coding DNA: TGTGCCAGCAGCTTAGTGGCCTTAAACTATGGCTACACCTTC. Translated, it gives CASSLVALNYGYTF.